One sample yielded the 8 T cell receptor beta chains listed below, sequenced in a study of T cell responses to AZD1222 COVID-19 vaccine. Here immunoSEQ multiplex PCR was the method, and the copy in TCRdb shows in-frame clones only, minus some. In the table there are approximately 80,000 clones, over 75% of which are singletons. Sequencing used peripheral blood, obtained on day 0 of MenACWY control vaccination. The receptor source for this set is an adult in good health.

V usage is TRBV5-4 and J usage is TRBJ2-7, with 9 bases lining up with TRBD1. CDR3 length: 14 amino acids. Germline CDR1 SGHNT, CDR2 YYREEE (reference sequence). V was clipped by 4 bases and J by 2 bases; unmatched bases: 4. CDR3 in amino acids: CASSSRDRAYEQYF. The CDR3 DNA sequence: TGTGCCAGCAGCAGCCGGGACAGGGCCTACGAGCAGTACTTC.

The chain has TRBV3-1 (or the pseudogene TRBV3-2) and TRBJ1-1, with D tentatively TRBD1 (5 bases). Germline assignment: CDR1 LGHDT and CDR2 YNNKEL (reference sequence). The ends were cut back, 0 bases at V and 11 bases at J, with 10 bases in the middle. This CDR3 contains 12 residues. Here the CDR3 DNA reads TGTGCCAGCAGCCAAGAAGCGGGGGGGGCTTTCTTT. It encodes CASSQEAGGAFF.

The CDR3 is CASSQGLAGRYNEQFF. The CDR3 DNA reads as TGCGCCAGCAGCCAGGGACTAGCGGGGAGGTACAATGAGCAGTTCTTC. The rearrangement links TRBV4-3 to TRBJ2-1; TRBD2 matches at 13 bases. The length of the CDR3 is 16 residues. The trim removed 3 bases at V and 4 bases at J, leaving 3 bases unmatched. CDR1 is LGHNA and CDR2 is YSLEER in the germline V gene.

This chain joins TRBV19 and TRBJ1-5, with D unresolved. V was pared by 6 bases and J by 6 bases, with 15 bases between. Germline CDR1 and CDR2: LNHDA and SQIVND (reference sequence). The CDR3 contains 14 residues. CDR3 region: CASRDGEGGQPQHF. The CDR3 DNA reads TGTGCCAGTAGAGACGGCGAAGGTGGTCAGCCCCAGCATTTT.

The chain uses TRBV7-2 and TRBJ2-3; D may be TRBD2 (6 bases). The CDR3 is 15 residues long. The V end lost 5 bases, the J end lost 8 bases, and 20 bases lay between the germline ends. From germline, CDR1 is SGHTA and CDR2 FQGNSA. CDR3 sequence (DNA): TGTGCCAGCAGCCTCACGAGCGGGCAGACGACTACGCAGTATTTT. The encoded protein is CASSLTSGQTTTQYF.

The sample holds one count of this clone. V and J are TRBV20-1 and TRBJ2-3; TRBD2 aligns across 10 bases. With V trimmed by 3 bases and J by 4 bases, 10 bases remained unmatched. Germline V gives CDR1 DFQATT, CDR2 SNEGSKA (reference sequence). The CDR3 is made up of 16 amino acids. CDR3 sequence: CSASRLAGGRPDTQYF. DNA of the CDR3: TGCAGTGCTAGTAGATTAGCGGGGGGACGCCCAGATACGCAGTATTTT.

The chain links TRBV5-5 to TRBJ1-6, with D possibly matching TRBD1 (5 bases). The germline V gene encodes CDR1 SGHKS and CDR2 YYEKEE (reference sequence). Trimming left V 0 bases short and J 9 bases short, with 13 bases between. This CDR3 is built from 15 residues. The CDR3: CASSLGQGASSPLHF. The CDR3 DNA follows: TGTGCCAGCAGCTTGGGGCAGGGAGCGAGTTCACCCCTCCACTTT.

This clone was picked up a small number of times. V gene TRBV18 combines with J gene TRBJ1-2; 8 nucleotides match TRBD1. This CDR3 comprises 15 residues. V shed 4 bases, J shed 2 bases, and the junction held 6 bases outside the gene matches. In germline, CDR1 is KGHSH, CDR2 LQKENI. The chain's CDR3 is CASSQIDRGNYGYTF. CDR3 bases: TGTGCCAGCTCACAAATTGACAGGGGCAACTATGGCTACACCTTC. Filled out from reference TRBV18 and TRBJ1-2, the complete variable domain reads NAGVMQNPRHLVRRRGQEARLRCSPMKGHSHVYWYRQLPEEGLKFMVYLQKENIIDESGMPKERFSAEFPKEGPSILRIQQVVRGDSAAYFCASSQIDRGNYGYTFGSGTRLTVV.